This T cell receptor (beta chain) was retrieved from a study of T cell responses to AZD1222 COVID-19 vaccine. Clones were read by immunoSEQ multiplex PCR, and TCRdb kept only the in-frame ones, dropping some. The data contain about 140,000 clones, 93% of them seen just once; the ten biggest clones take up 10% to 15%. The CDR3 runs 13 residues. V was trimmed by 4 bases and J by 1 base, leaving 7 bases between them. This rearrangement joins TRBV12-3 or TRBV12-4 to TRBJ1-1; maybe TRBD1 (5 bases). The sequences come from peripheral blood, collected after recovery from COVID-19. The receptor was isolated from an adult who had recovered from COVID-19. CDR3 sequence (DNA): TGTGCCAGCAGTTGGGACGGGAACACTGAAGCTTTCTTT. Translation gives CASSWDGNTEAFF.